The clone carrying this TCR beta chain was seen once. CDR1 is SGHRS and CDR2 is YFSETQ in the germline V gene. The CDR3 covers 14 residues. With 0 bases removed from V and 7 bases from J, the gap between germline ends came to 13 bases. Some clones are missing from TCRdb's copy, which holds only in-frame ones; the method was immunoSEQ multiplex PCR. This repertoire shows some 460,000 clones, approximately 86% found once; its top ten account for approximately 0.7%. This sample is drawn from a study of blood T cell repertoires in COVID-19. The specimen sequenced was PBMCs or T cells enriched from blood (not recorded which). The V call is TRBV5-1, the J call TRBJ1-1; the D is unclear. This TCR derives from a woman in her late teens or twenties who had recovered from COVID-19. The CDR3 DNA reads TGCGCCAGCAGCTTGGATGGAGGGTATAATGAAGCTTTCTTT. It is translated as CASSLDGGYNEAFF.